This TCR beta chain was recovered during a study of shared clonotypes between healthy human individuals. Looking at the study overall: Per donor, CD8 memory used one plate, CD8 naive used two, CD4 memory used three and CD4 naive used three. The study, taken as a whole, reports: Rarefaction revealed incomplete sorted-subset sequencing despite large depth. Naive subsets usually exceeded memory subsets in estimated richness.

The repertoire was sequenced with immunoSEQ multiplex PCR; TCRdb's copy has only in-frame clones and lacks some. Of about 2 million clones in the sample, around 96% were seen once. The CDR3 sequence is 16 residues long. CDR1 SGHNT and CDR2 YYREEE come from the germline V gene (reference sequence). Trimming removed 3 bases at V and 8 bases at J, with 23 bases between. CD8 cells classed as naive were CD45RO-negative and positively selected for CCR7, excluding terminally differentiated effector memory CD45RA+ cells. The donor population consisted of healthy HIV-negative adults with no recent acute infections or vaccinations. To note about this clone: As yet, its antigen is unknown.

Sequenced input: naive CD8+ T cells sorted from blood. The chain carries TRBV5-4 and TRBJ1-2; no firm D call. The TCR originated in a man aged 18 to 30 in good health. CDR3 region: CASSSSIPDPREGYTF. CDR3 DNA: TGTGCCAGCAGCTCGAGCATACCGGATCCCCGGGAGGGCTACACCTTC.